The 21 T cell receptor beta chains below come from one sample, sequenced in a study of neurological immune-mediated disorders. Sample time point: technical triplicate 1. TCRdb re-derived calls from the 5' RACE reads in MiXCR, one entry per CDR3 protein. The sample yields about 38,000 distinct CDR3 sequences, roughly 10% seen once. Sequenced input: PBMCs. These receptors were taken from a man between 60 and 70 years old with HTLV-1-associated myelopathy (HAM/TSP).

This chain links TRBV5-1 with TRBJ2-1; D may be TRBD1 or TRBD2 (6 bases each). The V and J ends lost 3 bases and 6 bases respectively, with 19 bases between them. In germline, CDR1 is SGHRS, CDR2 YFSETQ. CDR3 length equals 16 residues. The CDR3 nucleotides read TGCGCCAGCAGCTCTAAGACTAGGGGGAGTGGCAATGAGCAGTTCTTC. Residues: CASSSKTRGSGNEQFF.

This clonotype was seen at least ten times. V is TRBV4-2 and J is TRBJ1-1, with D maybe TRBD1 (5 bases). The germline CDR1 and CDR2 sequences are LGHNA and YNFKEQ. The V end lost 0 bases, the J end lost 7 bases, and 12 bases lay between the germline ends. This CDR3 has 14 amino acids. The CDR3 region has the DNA TGTGCCAGCAGCCAAGATCTACAGGCCGTTGAAGCTTTCTTT. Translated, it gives CASSQDLQAVEAFF.

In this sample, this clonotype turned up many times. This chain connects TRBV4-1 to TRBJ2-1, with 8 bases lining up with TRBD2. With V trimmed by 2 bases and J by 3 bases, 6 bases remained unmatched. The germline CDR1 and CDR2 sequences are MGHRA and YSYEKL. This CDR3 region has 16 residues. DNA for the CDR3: TGCGCCAGCAGCCAACGCGGGACTAGTAACTACAATGAGCAGTTCTTC. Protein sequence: CASSQRGTSNYNEQFF.

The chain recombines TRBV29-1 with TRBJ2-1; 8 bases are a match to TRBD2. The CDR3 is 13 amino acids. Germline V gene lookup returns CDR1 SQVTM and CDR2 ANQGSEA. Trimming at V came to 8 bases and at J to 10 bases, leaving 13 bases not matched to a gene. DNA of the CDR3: TGCAGCACCGGGACTAGTGGGGTAGGGGAGCAGTTCTTC. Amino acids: CSTGTSGVGEQFF.

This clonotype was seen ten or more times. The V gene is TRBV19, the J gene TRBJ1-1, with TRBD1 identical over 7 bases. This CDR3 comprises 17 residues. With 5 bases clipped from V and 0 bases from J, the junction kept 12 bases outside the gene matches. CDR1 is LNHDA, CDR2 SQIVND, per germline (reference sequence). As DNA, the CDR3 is TGTGCCAGTAGTCCCTATAGGACCGGGACAGTGAACACTGAAGCTTTCTTT. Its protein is CASSPYRTGTVNTEAFF. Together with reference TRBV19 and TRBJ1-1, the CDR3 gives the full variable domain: DGGITQSPKYLFRKEGQNVTLSCEQNLNHDAMYWYRQDPGQGLRLIYYSQIVNDFQKGDIAEGYSVSREKKESFPLTVTSAQKNPTAFYLCASSPYRTGTVNTEAFFGQGTRLTVV.

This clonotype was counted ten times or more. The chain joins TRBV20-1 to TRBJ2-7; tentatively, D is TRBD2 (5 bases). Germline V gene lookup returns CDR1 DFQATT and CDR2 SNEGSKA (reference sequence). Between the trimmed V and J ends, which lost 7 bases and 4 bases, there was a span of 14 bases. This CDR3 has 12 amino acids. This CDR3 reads CSVPRRGYEQYF. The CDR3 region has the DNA TGCAGTGTTCCTCGTCGGGGTTACGAGCAGTACTTC.

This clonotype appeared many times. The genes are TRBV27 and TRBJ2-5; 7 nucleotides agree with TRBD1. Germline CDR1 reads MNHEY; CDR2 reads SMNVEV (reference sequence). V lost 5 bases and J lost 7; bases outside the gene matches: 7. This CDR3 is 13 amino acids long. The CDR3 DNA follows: TGTGCCAGCAGTGGAGACAGGGCAGCGACCCAGTACTTC. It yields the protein CASSGDRAATQYF.

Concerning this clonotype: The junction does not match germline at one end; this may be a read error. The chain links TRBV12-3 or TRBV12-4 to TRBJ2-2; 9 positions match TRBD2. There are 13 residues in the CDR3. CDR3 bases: TGTGCCAGCAGTGTAGCGGGGGTCGGGGAGCTGTTTTTT. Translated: CASSVAGVGELFF.

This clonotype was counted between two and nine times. The CDR3 coding sequence is TGTGCCAGCAGCGTAAGTTCGGACAGTGTCTACGAGCAGTACTTC. It encodes CASSVSSDSVYEQYF. The chain carries TRBV9 and TRBJ2-7, with TRBD1 as a possible D gene (6 bases). This CDR3 comprises 15 residues. Germline V gene lookup returns CDR1 SGDLS and CDR2 YYNGEE. V lost 1 base and J 3 bases, leaving 14 bases between the germline ends. Full variable domain (rest looked up from reference TRBV9 and TRBJ2-7): DSGVTQTPKHLITATGQRVTLRCSPRSGDLSVYWYQQSLDQGLQFLIQYYNGEERAKGNILERFSAQQFPDLHSELNLSSLELGDSALYFCASSVSSDSVYEQYFGPGTRLTVT.

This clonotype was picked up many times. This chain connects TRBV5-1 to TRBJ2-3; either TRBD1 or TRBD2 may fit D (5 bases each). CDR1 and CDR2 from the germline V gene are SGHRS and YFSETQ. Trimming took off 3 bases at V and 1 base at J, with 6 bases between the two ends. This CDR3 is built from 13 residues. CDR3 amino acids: CASSSGRTDTQYF. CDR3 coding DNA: TGCGCCAGCAGCTCGGGACGCACAGATACGCAGTATTTT.

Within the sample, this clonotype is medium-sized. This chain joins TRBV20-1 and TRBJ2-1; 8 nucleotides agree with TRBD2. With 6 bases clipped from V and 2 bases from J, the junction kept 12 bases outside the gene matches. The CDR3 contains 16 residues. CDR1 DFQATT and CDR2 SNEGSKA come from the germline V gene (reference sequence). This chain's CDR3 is CSATRRLAGTYNEQFF. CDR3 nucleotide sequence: TGCAGTGCCACTAGGCGTTTAGCGGGAACCTACAATGAGCAGTTCTTC.

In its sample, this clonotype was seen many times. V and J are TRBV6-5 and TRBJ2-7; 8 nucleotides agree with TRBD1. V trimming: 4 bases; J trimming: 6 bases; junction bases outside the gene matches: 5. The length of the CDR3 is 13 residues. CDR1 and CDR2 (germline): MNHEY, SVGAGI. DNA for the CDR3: TGTGCCAGCAGTTCCCCCGGGACAGGCGAGCAGTACTTC. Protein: CASSSPGTGEQYF.

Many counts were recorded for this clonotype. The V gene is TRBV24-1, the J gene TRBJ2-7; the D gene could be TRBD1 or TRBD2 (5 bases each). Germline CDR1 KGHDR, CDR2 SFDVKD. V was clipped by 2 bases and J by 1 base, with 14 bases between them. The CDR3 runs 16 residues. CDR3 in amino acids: CATSDSRDGYSYEQYF. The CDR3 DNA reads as TGTGCCACCAGTGATTCCCGGGACGGGTATTCCTACGAGCAGTACTTC.

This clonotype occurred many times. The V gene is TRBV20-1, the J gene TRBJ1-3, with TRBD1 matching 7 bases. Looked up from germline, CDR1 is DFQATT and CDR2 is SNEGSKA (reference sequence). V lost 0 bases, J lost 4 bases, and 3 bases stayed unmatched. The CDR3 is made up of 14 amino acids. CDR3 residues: CSAREGTEGNTIYF. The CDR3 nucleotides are TGCAGTGCTAGAGAAGGGACAGAAGGAAACACCATATATTTT.

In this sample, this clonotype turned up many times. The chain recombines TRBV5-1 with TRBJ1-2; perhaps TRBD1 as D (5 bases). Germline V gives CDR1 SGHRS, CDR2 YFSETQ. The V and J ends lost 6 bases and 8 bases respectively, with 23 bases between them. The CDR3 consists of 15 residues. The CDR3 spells CASNSGWSADSGYTF. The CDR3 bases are TGCGCCAGCAACTCAGGGTGGTCGGCCGATTCGGGCTACACCTTC. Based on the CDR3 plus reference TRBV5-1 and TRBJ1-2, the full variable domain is KAGVTQTPRYLIKTRGQQVTLSCSPISGHRSVSWYQQTPGQGLQFLFEYFSETQRNKGNFPGRFSGRQFSNSRSEMNVSTLELGDSALYLCASNSGWSADSGYTFGSGTRLTVV.

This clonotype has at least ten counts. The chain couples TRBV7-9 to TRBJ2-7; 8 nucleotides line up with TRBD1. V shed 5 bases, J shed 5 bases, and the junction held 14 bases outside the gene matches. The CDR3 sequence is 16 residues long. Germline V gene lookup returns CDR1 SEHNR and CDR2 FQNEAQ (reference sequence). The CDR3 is CASSPWMVTGGDEQYF. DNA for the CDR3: TGTGCCAGCAGCCCCTGGATGGTTACAGGGGGTGACGAGCAGTACTTC.

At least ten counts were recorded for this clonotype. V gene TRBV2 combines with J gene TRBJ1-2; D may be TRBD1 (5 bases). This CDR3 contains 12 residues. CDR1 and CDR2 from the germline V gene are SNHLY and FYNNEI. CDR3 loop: CASGGENYGYTF. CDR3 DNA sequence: TGTGCATCGGGGGGAGAGAACTATGGCTACACCTTC.

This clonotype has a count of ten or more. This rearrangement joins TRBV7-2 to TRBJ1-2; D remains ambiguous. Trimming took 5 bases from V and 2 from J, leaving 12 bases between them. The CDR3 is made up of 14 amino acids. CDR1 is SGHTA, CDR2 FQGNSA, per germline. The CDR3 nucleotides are TGTGCCAGCAGCCCTAGCGTACAGAACTATGGCTACACCTTC. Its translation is CASSPSVQNYGYTF.

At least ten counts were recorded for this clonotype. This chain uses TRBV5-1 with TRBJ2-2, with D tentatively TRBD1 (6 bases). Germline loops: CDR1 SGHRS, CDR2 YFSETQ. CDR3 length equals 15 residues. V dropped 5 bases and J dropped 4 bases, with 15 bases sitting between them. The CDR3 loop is CASRRDTSGTGELFF. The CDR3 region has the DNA TGCGCCAGCAGAAGGGACACCTCGGGCACCGGGGAGCTGTTTTTT.

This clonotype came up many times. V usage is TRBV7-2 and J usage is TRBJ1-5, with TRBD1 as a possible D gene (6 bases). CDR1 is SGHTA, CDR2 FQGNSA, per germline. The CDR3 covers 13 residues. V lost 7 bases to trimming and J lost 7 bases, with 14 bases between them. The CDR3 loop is CASTLGGQQPQHF. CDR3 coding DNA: TGTGCCAGCACCCTCGGGGGCCAACAGCCCCAGCATTTT. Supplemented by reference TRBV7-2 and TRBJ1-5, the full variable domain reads GAGVSQSPSNKVTEKGKDVELRCDPISGHTALYWYRQSLGQGLEFLIYFQGNSAPDKSGLPSDRFSAERTGGSVSTLTIQRTQQEDSAVYLCASTLGGQQPQHFGDGTRLSIL.

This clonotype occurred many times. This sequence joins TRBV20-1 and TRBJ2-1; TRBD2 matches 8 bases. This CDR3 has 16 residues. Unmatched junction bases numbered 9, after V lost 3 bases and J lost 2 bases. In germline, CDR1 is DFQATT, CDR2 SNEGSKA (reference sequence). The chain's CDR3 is CSASDSSGGPYNEQFF. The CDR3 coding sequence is TGCAGTGCTAGTGACTCGTCGGGGGGGCCCTACAATGAGCAGTTCTTC.